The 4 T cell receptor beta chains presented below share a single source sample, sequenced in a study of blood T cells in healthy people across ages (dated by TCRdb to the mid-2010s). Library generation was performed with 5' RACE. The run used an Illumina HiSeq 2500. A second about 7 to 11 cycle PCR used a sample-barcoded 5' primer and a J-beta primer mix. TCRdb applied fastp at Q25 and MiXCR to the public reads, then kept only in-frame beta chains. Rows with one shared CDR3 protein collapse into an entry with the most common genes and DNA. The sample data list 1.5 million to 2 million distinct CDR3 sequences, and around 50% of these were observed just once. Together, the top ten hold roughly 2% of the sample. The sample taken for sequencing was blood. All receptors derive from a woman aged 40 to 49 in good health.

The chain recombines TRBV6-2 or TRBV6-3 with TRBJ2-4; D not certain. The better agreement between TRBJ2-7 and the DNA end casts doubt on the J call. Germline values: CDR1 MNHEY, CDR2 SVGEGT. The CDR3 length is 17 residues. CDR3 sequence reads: CASSYSILRPDGYEQYF. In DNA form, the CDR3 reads TGTGCCAGCAGTTACTCGATTTTACGTCCGGATGGCTACGAGCAGTACTTC.

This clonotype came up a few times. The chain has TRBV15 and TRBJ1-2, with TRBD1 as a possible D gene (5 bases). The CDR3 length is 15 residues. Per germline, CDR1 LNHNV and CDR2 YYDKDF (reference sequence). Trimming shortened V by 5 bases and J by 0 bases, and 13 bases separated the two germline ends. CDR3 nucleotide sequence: TGTGCCACCAGCGCCCAGGCGGGGCCTAACTATGGCTACACCTTC. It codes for CATSAQAGPNYGYTF.

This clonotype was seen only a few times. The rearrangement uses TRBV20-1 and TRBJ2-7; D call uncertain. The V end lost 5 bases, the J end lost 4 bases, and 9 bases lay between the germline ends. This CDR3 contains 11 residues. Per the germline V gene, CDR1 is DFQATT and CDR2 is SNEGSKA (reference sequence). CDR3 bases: TGCAGTGCTGTGAGTTTGTACGAGCAGTACTTC. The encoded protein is CSAVSLYEQYF.

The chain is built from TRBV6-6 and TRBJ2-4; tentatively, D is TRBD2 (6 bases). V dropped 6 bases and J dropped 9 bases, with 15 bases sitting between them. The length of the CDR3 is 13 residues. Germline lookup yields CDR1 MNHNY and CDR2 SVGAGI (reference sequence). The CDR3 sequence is CASRPTEGGIQYF. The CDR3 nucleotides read TGTGCCAGCAGGCCAACGGAGGGAGGCATTCAGTACTTC.